This TCR beta chain emerged from a study of T cell responses to AZD1222 COVID-19 vaccine. Study background: Second doses that came at about 4 or about 12 weeks were put together. Study results and limitations: Repertoires were obtained solely post-peak T cell response. Only five to seven AZD1222 recipients were seropositive at baseline. CD4 TCRs linked to vaccination spanned spike, dominating at 160-218 and 743-854.

V lost 5 bases and J lost 8, with 17 bases in between. The CDR3 contains 14 residues. CDR1 and CDR2 (germline): SGHRS, YFSETQ. In regard to this clone: Antigen unknown.

Here immunoSEQ multiplex PCR was the method, and the copy in TCRdb shows in-frame clones only, minus some. The sample holds more than 95,000 clones, 80% to 90% seen once. The specimen was peripheral blood, collected on day 0 of AZD1222 vaccination. The V call is TRBV5-1, the J call TRBJ2-1; no definite D call. This TCR came from an adult in good health. The CDR3 spells CASRKGPSFDEQFF. Written as DNA, the CDR3 is TGCGCCAGCAGGAAAGGACCTTCGTTTGATGAGCAGTTCTTC.